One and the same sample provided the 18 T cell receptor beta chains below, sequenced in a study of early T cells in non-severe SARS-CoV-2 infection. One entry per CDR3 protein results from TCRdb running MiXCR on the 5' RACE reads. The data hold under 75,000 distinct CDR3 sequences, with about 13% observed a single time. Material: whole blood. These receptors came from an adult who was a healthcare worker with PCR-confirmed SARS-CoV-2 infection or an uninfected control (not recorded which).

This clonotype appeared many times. CDR3 sequence: CSARVQANQPQHF. The DNA for the CDR3 is TGCAGTGCTAGAGTGCAGGCGAATCAGCCCCAGCATTTT. The chain joins TRBV20-1 to TRBJ1-5; D gene unclear. Germline V lookup: CDR1 DFQATT, CDR2 SNEGSKA (reference sequence). The CDR3 extends over 13 amino acids. Between the trimmed V and J ends, which lost 1 base and 4 bases, there was a span of 8 bases.

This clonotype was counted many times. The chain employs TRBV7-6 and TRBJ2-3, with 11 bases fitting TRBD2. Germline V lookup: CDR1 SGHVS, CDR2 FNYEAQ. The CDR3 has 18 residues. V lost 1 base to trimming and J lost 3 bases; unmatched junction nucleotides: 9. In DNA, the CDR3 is TGTGCCAGCAGCTTAGAGGCCACTAGCGGGAGCTGGACAGATACGCAGTATTTT. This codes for CASSLEATSGSWTDTQYF. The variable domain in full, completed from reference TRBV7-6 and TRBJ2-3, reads GAGVSQSPRYKVTKRGQDVALRCDPISGHVSLYWYRQALGQGPEFLTYFNYEAQQDKSGLPNDRFSAERPEGSISTLTIQRTEQRDSAMYRCASSLEATSGSWTDTQYFGPGTRLTVL.

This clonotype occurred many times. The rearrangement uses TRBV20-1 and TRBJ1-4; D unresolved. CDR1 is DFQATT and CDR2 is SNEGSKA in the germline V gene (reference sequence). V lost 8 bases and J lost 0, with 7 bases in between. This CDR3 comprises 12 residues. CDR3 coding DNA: TGCAGTACACTCACAACTAATGAAAAACTGTTTTTT. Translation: CSTLTTNEKLFF.

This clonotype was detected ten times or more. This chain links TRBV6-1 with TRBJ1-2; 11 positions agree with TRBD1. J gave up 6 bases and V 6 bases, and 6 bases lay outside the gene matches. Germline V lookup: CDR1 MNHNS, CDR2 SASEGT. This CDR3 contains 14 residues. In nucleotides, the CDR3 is TGTGCCAGCAGATCGGGACAGGGGGGTCATGGCTACACCTTC. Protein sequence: CASRSGQGGHGYTF.

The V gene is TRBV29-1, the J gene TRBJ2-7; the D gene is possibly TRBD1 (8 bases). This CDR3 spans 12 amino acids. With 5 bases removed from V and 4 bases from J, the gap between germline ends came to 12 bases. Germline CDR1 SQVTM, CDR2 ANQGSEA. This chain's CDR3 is CSVNRGGYEQYF. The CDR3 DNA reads TGCAGCGTTAACAGGGGGGGATACGAGCAGTACTTC.

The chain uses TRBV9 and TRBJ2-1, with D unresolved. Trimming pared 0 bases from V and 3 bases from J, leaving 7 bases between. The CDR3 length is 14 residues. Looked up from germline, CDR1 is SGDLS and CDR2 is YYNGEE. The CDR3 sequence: CASSVADNYNEQFF. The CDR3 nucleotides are TGTGCCAGCAGCGTAGCTGACAACTACAATGAGCAGTTCTTC. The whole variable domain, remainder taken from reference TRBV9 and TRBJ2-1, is DSGVTQTPKHLITATGQRVTLRCSPRSGDLSVYWYQQSLDQGLQFLIQYYNGEERAKGNILERFSAQQFPDLHSELNLSSLELGDSALYFCASSVADNYNEQFFGPGTRLTVL.

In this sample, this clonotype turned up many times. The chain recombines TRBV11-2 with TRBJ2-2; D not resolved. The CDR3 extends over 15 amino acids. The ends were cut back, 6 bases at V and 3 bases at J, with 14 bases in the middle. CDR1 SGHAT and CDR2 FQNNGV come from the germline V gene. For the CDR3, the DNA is TGTGCCAGCAGGCAGGACCCAAGGGACACCGGGGAGCTGTTTTTT. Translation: CASRQDPRDTGELFF.

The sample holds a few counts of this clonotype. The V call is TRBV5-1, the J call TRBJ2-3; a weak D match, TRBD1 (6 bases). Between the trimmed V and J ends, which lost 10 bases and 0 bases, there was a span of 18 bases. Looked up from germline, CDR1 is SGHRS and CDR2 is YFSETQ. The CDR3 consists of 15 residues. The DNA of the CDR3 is TGCGCCCCCCCTAGGGCCCAGGGGAGCACAGATACGCAGTATTTT. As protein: CAPPRAQGSTDTQYF.

CDR3 residues: CASKTGSKGSNQPQHF. The CDR3, as DNA: TGTGCCAGCAAAACAGGTTCCAAGGGGAGCAATCAGCCCCAGCATTTT. The rearrangement joins TRBV19 to TRBJ1-5; perhaps TRBD1 as D (5 bases). Germline V gene lookup returns CDR1 LNHDA and CDR2 SQIVND (reference sequence). This CDR3 spans 16 amino acids. Trimming stripped 9 bases from V and 1 base from J, with 19 bases between. Full variable domain (remainder filled in from reference TRBV19 and TRBJ1-5): DGGITQSPKYLFRKEGQNVTLSCEQNLNHDAMYWYRQDPGQGLRLIYYSQIVNDFQKGDIAEGYSVSREKKESFPLTVTSAQKNPTAFYLCASKTGSKGSNQPQHFGDGTRLSIL.

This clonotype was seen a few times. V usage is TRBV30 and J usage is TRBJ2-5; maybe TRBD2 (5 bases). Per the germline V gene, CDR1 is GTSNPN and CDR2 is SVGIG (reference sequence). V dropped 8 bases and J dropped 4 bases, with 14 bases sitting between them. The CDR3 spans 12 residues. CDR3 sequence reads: CAGSGWRETQYF. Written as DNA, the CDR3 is TGTGCCGGATCGGGGTGGAGAGAGACCCAGTACTTC.

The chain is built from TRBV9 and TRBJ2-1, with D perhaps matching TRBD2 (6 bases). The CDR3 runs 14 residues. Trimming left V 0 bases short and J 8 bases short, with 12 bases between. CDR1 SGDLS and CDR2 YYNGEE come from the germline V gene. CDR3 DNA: TGTGCCAGCAGCGTAGTTTGGGGGGTCGATGAGCAGTTCTTC. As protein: CASSVVWGVDEQFF.

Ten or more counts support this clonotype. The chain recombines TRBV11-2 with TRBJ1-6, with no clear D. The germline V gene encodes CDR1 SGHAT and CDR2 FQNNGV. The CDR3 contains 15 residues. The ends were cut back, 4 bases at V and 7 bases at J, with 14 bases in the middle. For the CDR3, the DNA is TGTGCCAGCAGCTCAATAACAATACGAAATTCACCCCTCCACTTT. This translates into CASSSITIRNSPLHF.

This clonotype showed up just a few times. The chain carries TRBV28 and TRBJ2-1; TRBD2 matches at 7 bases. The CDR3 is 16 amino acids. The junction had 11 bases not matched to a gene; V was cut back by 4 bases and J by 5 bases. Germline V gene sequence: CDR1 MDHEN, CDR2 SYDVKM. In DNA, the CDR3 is TGTGCCAGCAGTTCCAGACTAGCAGGCGAAAACAATGAGCAGTTCTTC. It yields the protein CASSSRLAGENNEQFF.

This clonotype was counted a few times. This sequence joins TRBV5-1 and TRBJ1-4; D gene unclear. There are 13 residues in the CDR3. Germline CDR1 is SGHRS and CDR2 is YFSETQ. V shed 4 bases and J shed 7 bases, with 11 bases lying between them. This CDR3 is CASSPSPAEKLFF. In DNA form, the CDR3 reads TGCGCCAGCAGCCCCTCCCCGGCTGAAAAACTGTTTTTT.

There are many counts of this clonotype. The CDR3 loop reads CASSVGTFGYGYTF. The CDR3 DNA reads TGTGCCAGCAGTGTGGGGACCTTTGGGTATGGCTACACCTTC. V is TRBV6-4 and J is TRBJ1-2; possibly TRBD1 for D (5 bases). The CDR3 sequence is 14 residues long. The V end was cut by 4 bases, the J end by 5 bases, with 14 bases between. CDR1 and CDR2 from the germline V gene are MRHNA and SNTAGT.

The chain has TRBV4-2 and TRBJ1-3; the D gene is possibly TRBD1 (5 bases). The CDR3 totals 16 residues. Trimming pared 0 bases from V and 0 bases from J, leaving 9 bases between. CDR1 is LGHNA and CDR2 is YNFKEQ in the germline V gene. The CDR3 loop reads CASSQDGGYSGNTIYF. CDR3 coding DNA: TGTGCCAGCAGCCAAGATGGGGGTTACTCTGGAAACACCATATATTTT.

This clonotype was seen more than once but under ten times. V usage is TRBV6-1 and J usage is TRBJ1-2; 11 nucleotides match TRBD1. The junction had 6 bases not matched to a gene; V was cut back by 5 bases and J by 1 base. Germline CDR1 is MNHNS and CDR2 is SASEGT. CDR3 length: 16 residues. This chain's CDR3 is CASSPGTGGVNYGYTF. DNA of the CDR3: TGTGCCAGCAGTCCCGGGACAGGGGGAGTTAACTATGGCTACACCTTC.

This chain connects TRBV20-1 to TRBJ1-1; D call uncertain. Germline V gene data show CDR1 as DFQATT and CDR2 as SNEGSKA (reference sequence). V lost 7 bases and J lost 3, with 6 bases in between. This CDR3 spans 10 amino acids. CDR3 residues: CSEADTEAFF. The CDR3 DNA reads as TGCAGTGAAGCGGACACTGAAGCTTTCTTT.